Reported below is one T cell receptor (beta chain). Its antigen is not known. The method was immunoSEQ multiplex PCR; TCRdb's version includes in-frame clones alone and lacks a portion of them. The sample lists roughly 92,000 clones, about 87% seen once, with about 0.27% in the top ten. This sample is part of a study of graft-versus-host responses after intestinal transplantation. Across the whole study: Each of the recipients got a multivisceral, liver-intestinal, or isolated intestinal transplant. Recipients across the board were started on anti-thymocyte globulin induction, then kept on tacrolimus and steroids for around 3 years.

CDR1 and CDR2 (germline): SGHRS, YFSETQ. This CDR3 is 15 amino acids long. The V and J ends lost 4 bases and 3 bases, in that order; junction bases with no gene match: 8. The receptor comes from a human donor who was the organ donor for an intestinal transplant. J is TRBJ2-3 and V is TRBV5-1; TRBD2 agrees at 7 bases. The sample was unstimulated CD4+ T cells sorted from spleen or lymph node cells, taken before transplant. In DNA form, the CDR3 reads TGCGCCAGCAGCCCCCCCGCGGGAGTGACAGATACGCAGTATTTT. This gives the protein CASSPPAGVTDTQYF. Full variable domain (rest looked up from reference TRBV5-1 and TRBJ2-3): KAGVTQTPRYLIKTRGQQVTLSCSPISGHRSVSWYQQTPGQGLQFLFEYFSETQRNKGNFPGRFSGRQFSNSRSEMNVSTLELGDSALYLCASSPPAGVTDTQYFGPGTRLTVL.